The 11 T cell receptor beta chains given below trace back to one sample, sequenced in a study of cytomegalovirus exposure and HLA in healthy donors (dated by TCRdb to about 2017). Receptors were amplified or captured by the immunoSEQ multiplex PCR assay. For the multiplex PCR, a mixture combining 60 forward primers for TCR Vbeta segments and 13 reverse primers for TCR Jbeta segments was used. This immuneACCESS table, as held by TCRdb, lists in-frame sequences with V and J called but not all clones. Of the missing ones, under half trace to an unresolved V gene in checked studies; the others have no known cause. The sample contains around 40,000 clones, less than 85% of them found a single time. Of the sample, about 11% is held by the ten largest clones. The sample comprised PBMCs. These receptors all come from a woman aged 18-29 years in good health and CMV-seropositive.

Remarks on this clone: Since no conserved phenylalanine or tryptophan closes the CDR3, a read error is the likely cause. For the CDR3, the DNA is TGCGCCAGCAGCCAAACGACAGGAGACACTTTGGGACAGTACCTC. It encodes CASSQTTGDTLGQYL. The chain couples TRBV4-1 to TRBJ2-7, with a weak D call TRBD1 (6 bases). From germline, CDR1 is MGHRA and CDR2 YSYEKL. The CDR3 is made up of 15 amino acids. Trimming removed 2 bases from V and 10 bases from J, with 21 bases in between.

The chain has TRBV6-5 and TRBJ2-7; D might be TRBD2 (6 bases). The CDR3 is made up of 14 amino acids. From germline, CDR1 is MNHEY and CDR2 SVGAGI. Trimming pared 6 bases from V and 4 bases from J, leaving 16 bases between. The CDR3 is CASSPPGLGYEQYF. The DNA for the CDR3 is TGTGCCAGCAGCCCTCCGGGACTCGGGTACGAGCAGTACTTC.

This chain joins TRBV5-4 and TRBJ1-2; perhaps TRBD1 as D (5 bases). Germline values: CDR1 SGHNT, CDR2 YYREEE (reference sequence). This CDR3 comprises 10 residues. Trimming removed 7 bases at V and 10 bases at J, with 11 bases between. For the CDR3, the DNA is TGTGCCAGCCTGGGGCTGGACTACACCTTC. This encodes CASLGLDYTF. The whole variable domain, remainder taken from reference TRBV5-4 and TRBJ1-2, is ETGVTQSPTHLIKTRGQQVTLRCSSQSGHNTVSWYQQALGQGPQFIFQYYREEENGRGNFPPRFSGLQFPNYSSELNVNALELDDSALYLCASLGLDYTFGSGTRLTVV.

V gene TRBV7-9 combines with J gene TRBJ1-1; D gene unclear. This CDR3 is 13 amino acids long. With 5 bases removed from V and 2 bases from J, the gap between germline ends came to 9 bases. Germline V gene data show CDR1 as SEHNR and CDR2 as FQNEAQ (reference sequence). DNA for the CDR3: TGTGCCAGCAGCGAGGCCGGCAACACTGAAGCTTTCTTT. Translated: CASSEAGNTEAFF.

The rearrangement uses TRBV6-5 and TRBJ1-2; TRBD1 is a possible D gene (5 bases). Germline V gene sequence: CDR1 MNHEY, CDR2 SVGAGI. The CDR3 spans 15 residues. Trimming removed 0 bases from V and 4 bases from J, with 12 bases in between. The CDR3 bases are TGTGCCAGCAGTTACTCCAGGGATACCCTCTATGGCTACACCTTC. Its translation is CASSYSRDTLYGYTF.

The V gene is TRBV29-1, the J gene TRBJ2-1; perhaps TRBD2 as D (5 bases). With 7 bases removed from V and 4 bases from J, the gap between germline ends came to 11 bases. Germline V CDR1 and CDR2: SQVTM, ANQGSEA. This CDR3 has 12 amino acids. This chain's CDR3 is CSGAAGYNEQFF. CDR3 coding DNA: TGCAGCGGGGCGGCGGGTTACAATGAGCAGTTCTTC.

This sequence joins TRBV7-8 and TRBJ2-5; TRBD2 aligns across 9 bases. The CDR3 is 17 residues long. V dropped 5 bases and J dropped 5; count of bases not matched to a gene: 15. Germline lookup yields CDR1 SGHVS and CDR2 FQNEAQ. The CDR3 DNA reads as TGTGCCAGCAGCCCCCGGGGAGCGGGGGGAGTTGGGGAGACCCAGTACTTC. Translating gives CASSPRGAGGVGETQYF.

J is TRBJ2-1 and V is TRBV7-9; 8 nucleotides align to TRBD2. The J segment lost 5 bases and the V segment lost 5 bases, leaving 11 bases of the junction unmatched. Germline V gene sequence: CDR1 SEHNR, CDR2 FQNEAQ (reference sequence). CDR3 length: 16 amino acids. The CDR3 bases are TGTGCCAGCAGCCTCTCCCCAGCGGGAGCGAACAATGAGCAGTTCTTC. Its protein is CASSLSPAGANNEQFF. Drawing the rest from reference TRBV7-9 and TRBJ2-1, the complete variable domain is DTGVSQNPRHKITKRGQNVTFRCDPISEHNRLYWYRQTLGQGPEFLTYFQNEAQLEKSRLLSDRFSAERPKGSFSTLEIQRTEQGDSAMYLCASSLSPAGANNEQFFGPGTRLTVL.

This clone occurred once. The chain uses TRBV7-3 and TRBJ2-1; 9 bases map to TRBD1. Trimming cost V 5 bases and J 2 bases; bases outside gene matches: 10. CDR3 size: 17 residues. Looked up from germline, CDR1 is SGHTA and CDR2 is FQGTGA. CDR3 sequence reads: CASSPQTGGIPYNEQFF. The CDR3 coding sequence is TGTGCCAGCAGCCCCCAGACAGGGGGGATCCCCTACAATGAGCAGTTCTTC.

The chain uses TRBV5-8 and TRBJ1-6; 7 bases are a match to TRBD1. CDR1 and CDR2 (germline): SGHTS, YDEGEE. Unmatched junction bases numbered 22, after V lost 6 bases and J lost 10 bases. There are 18 residues in the CDR3. For the CDR3, the DNA is TGTGCCAGCACCAGAGGACAGGAAAGGTGGCCACGTAGATCACCCCTCCACTTT. Its translation is CASTRGQERWPRRSPLHF.

This chain connects TRBV2 to TRBJ1-5; TRBD1 matches at 8 bases. Germline V gene data show CDR1 as SNHLY and CDR2 as FYNNEI. The CDR3 spans 15 residues. Trimming at V came to 4 bases and at J to 3 bases, leaving 5 bases not matched to a gene. This CDR3 is CASSGSGGFNQPQHF. The CDR3 DNA sequence: TGTGCCAGCAGTGGATCAGGGGGCTTCAATCAGCCCCAGCATTTT.